These 6 T cell receptor beta chains share one sample of origin, sequenced in a study of Graves' ophthalmopathy and Graves' hyperthyroidism. RNA transcripts served as template for amplifying TCR beta CDR3 sequences. HTBI primers were used in a first-round RT-PCR, which preceded a second-round multiplex PCR. One entry per CDR3 protein, called by TCRdb with MiXCR from the multiplex PCR reads. Here the sample spans roughly 400,000 distinct CDR3 sequences, 18% being singletons. Source material: peripheral blood. These receptors originate from a woman aged 18-29 years with Graves' ophthalmopathy.

This rearrangement joins TRBV6-5 to TRBJ2-2, with TRBD2 identical over 9 bases. The CDR3 has 15 residues. J was trimmed by 6 bases and V by 2 bases; bases with no gene match: 4. Germline CDR1 and CDR2: MNHEY and SVGAGI. In DNA form, the CDR3 reads TGTGCCAGCAGTTACAGTAGCGGGAGTCCCGGGGAGCTGTTTTTT. Encoded protein: CASSYSSGSPGELFF.

This clonotype came up many times. This chain links TRBV6-5 with TRBJ2-6; no clear D. Germline V gene data show CDR1 as MNHEY and CDR2 as SVGAGI. The CDR3 covers 17 residues. V was shortened by 2 bases and J by 0 bases, with 11 bases between the two germline ends. DNA for the CDR3: TGTGCCAGCAGTTACCAGGCCCCCCCCTCTGGGGCCAACGTCCTGACTTTC. It specifies CASSYQAPPSGANVLTF.

This clonotype was observed many times. V usage is TRBV12-3 or TRBV12-4 and J usage is TRBJ2-5; D possibly matches TRBD1 or TRBD2 (6 bases each). The CDR3 covers 13 residues. V dropped 6 bases and J dropped 4 bases, with 12 bases sitting between them. The CDR3 sequence is CASRRGLGETQYF. CDR3 in DNA: TGTGCCAGCAGACGGGGGCTGGGAGAGACCCAGTACTTC.

This clonotype came up many times. V is TRBV28 and J is TRBJ2-7; maybe TRBD2 (5 bases). Germline V CDR1 and CDR2: MDHEN, SYDVKM. CDR3 length equals 15 residues. V lost 7 bases to trimming and J lost 1 base, with 17 bases between them. The CDR3 bases are TGTGCCAGCACCCCAGGCGGGTCGGGGTCCTACGAGCAGTACTTC. The encoded protein is CASTPGGSGSYEQYF.

The V and J genes are TRBV7-2 and TRBJ2-1, with 7 bases that match TRBD2. The J segment lost 5 bases and the V segment lost 4 bases, leaving 5 bases of the junction unmatched. This CDR3 is 14 amino acids long. Per germline, CDR1 SGHTA and CDR2 FQGNSA. The CDR3 nucleotides read TGTGCCAGCAGCTCAACCGGGACTAACAATGAGCAGTTCTTC. Translation: CASSSTGTNNEQFF.

The rearrangement joins TRBV29-1 to TRBJ1-5, with 7 bases aligning to TRBD1. Germline V gene data show CDR1 as SQVTM and CDR2 as ANQGSEA. V was pared by 6 bases and J by 0 bases, with 8 bases of the junction left unmatched. The CDR3 has 15 residues. Here the CDR3 DNA reads TGCAGCGTCGGCGAACAGGGGAATAGCAATCAGCCCCAGCATTTT. Its protein is CSVGEQGNSNQPQHF.